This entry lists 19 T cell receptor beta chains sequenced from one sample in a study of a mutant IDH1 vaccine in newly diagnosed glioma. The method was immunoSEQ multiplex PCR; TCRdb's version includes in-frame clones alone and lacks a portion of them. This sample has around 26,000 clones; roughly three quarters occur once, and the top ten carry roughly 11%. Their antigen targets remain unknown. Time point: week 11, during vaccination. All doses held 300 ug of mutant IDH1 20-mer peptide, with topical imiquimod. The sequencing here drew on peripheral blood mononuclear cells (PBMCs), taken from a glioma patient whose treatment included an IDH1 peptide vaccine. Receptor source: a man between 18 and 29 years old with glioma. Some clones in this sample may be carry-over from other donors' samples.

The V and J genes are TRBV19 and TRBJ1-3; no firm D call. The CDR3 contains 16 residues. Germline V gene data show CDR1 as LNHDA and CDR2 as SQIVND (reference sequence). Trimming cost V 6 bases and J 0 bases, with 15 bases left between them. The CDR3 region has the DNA TGTGCCAGTAGCAGAGCCCGAGACGCCTCTGGAAACACCATATATTTT. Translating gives CASSRARDASGNTIYF.

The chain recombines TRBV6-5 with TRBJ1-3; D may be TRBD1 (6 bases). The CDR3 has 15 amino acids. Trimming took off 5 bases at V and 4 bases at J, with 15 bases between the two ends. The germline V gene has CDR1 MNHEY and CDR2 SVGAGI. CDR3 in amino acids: CASSLDRYPGNTIYF. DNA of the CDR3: TGTGCCAGCAGTCTCGACAGGTACCCGGGAAACACCATATATTTT.

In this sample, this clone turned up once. CDR3 nucleotide sequence: TGCGCCAGCAGCCAAGATAGGGCGGTTTTCTACGGGGAGCTGTTTTTT. It yields the protein CASSQDRAVFYGELFF. The chain links TRBV4-3 to TRBJ2-2; D unresolved. V was pared by 0 bases and J by 7 bases, with 15 bases between. Germline values: CDR1 LGHNA, CDR2 YSLEER. The CDR3 is made up of 16 amino acids.

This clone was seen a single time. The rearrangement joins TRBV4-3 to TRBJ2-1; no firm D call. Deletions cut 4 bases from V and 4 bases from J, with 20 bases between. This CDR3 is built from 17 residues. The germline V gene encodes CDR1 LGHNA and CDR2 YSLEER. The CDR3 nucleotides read TGCGCCAGCAGCCCAGACCGTAGTCTGGGGATGTACAATGAGCAGTTCTTC. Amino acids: CASSPDRSLGMYNEQFF.

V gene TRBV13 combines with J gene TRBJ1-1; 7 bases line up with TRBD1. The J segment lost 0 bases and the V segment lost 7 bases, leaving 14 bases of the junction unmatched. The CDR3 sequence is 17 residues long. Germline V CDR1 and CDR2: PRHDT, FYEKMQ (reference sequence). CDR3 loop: CASTSGDRLTMNTEAFF. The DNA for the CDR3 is TGTGCCAGCACCTCCGGGGACAGACTAACCATGAACACTGAAGCTTTCTTT.

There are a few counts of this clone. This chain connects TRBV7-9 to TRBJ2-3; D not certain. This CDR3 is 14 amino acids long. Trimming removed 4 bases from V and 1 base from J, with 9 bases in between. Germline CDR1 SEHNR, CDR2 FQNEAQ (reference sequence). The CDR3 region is CASSSSGRTDTQYF. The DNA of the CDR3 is TGTGCCAGCAGCTCGTCCGGTCGCACAGATACGCAGTATTTT.

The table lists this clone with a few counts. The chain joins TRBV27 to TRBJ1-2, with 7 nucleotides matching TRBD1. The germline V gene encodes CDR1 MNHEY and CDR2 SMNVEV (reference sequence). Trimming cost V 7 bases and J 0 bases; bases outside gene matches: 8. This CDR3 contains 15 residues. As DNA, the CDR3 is TGTGCCAGCAAGACGACAGGGAGTGCTAACTATGGCTACACCTTC. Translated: CASKTTGSANYGYTF.

The CDR3 DNA sequence: TGTGCCAGCAGCTTACCCGGACCTTCCTATAATTCACCCCTCCACTTT. Protein product: CASSLPGPSYNSPLHF. The V call is TRBV5-4, the J call TRBJ1-6; D not resolved. The CDR3 spans 16 residues. Germline V gene lookup returns CDR1 SGHNT and CDR2 YYREEE (reference sequence). Trimming left V 2 bases short and J 1 base short, with 10 bases between.

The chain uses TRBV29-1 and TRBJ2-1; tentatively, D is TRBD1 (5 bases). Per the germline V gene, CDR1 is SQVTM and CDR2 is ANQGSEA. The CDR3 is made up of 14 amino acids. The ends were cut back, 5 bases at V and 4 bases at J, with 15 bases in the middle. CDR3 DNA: TGCAGCGTTACTGGACAAATAATATACAATGAGCAGTTCTTC. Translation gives CSVTGQIIYNEQFF.

DNA of the CDR3: TGTGCCATCAGTTTAGATGGAAACACCATATATTTT. This encodes CAISLDGNTIYF. This chain links TRBV10-3 with TRBJ1-3, with D unclear. The CDR3 is 12 amino acids. Germline loops: CDR1 ENHRY, CDR2 SYGVKD. Trimming stripped 5 bases from V and 3 bases from J, with 5 bases between.

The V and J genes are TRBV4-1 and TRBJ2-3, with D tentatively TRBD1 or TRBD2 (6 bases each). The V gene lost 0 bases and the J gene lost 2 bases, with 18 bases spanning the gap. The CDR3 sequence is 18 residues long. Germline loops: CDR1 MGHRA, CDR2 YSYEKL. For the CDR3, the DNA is TGCGCCAGCAGCCAAGATGGGGGGCGACAGCTACTCACAGATACGCAGTATTTT. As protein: CASSQDGGRQLLTDTQYF.

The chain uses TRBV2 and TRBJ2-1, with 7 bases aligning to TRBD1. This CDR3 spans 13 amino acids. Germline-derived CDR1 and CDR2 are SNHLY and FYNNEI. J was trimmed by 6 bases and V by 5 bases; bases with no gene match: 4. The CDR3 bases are TGTGCCAGCAGTAAGACAGGGATCAATGAGCAGTTCTTC. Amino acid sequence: CASSKTGINEQFF.

CDR3 DNA sequence: TGTGCCACCAGCAGACCGGGACTAGCGGGATTCAATGAGCAGTTCTTC. Protein: CATSRPGLAGFNEQFF. The rearrangement uses TRBV15 and TRBJ2-1; 13 bases align to TRBD2. The CDR3 spans 16 residues. V gave up 2 bases and J gave up 6 bases; unmatched junction bases: 4. Germline V gene sequence: CDR1 LNHNV, CDR2 YYDKDF (reference sequence). Using reference TRBV15 and TRBJ2-1 for the parts outside the CDR3, the full variable domain is DAMVIQNPRYQVTQFGKPVTLSCSQTLNHNVMYWYQQKSSQAPKLLFHYYDKDFNNEADTPDNFQSRRPNTSFCFLDIRSPGLGDTAMYLCATSRPGLAGFNEQFFGPGTRLTVL.

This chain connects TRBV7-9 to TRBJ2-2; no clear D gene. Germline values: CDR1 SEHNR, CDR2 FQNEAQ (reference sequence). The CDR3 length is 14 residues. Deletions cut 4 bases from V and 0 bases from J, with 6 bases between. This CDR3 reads CASSSTPNTGELFF. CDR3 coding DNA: TGTGCCAGCAGCTCGACACCGAACACCGGGGAGCTGTTTTTT. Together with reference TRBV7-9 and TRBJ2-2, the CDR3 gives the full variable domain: DTGVSQNPRHKITKRGQNVTFRCDPISEHNRLYWYRQTLGQGPEFLTYFQNEAQLEKSRLLSDRFSAERPKGSFSTLEIQRTEQGDSAMYLCASSSTPNTGELFFGEGSRLTVL.

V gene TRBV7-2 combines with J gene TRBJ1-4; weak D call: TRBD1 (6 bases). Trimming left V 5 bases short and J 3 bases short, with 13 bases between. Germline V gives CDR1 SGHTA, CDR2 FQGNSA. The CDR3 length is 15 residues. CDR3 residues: CASSLTRTANEKLFF. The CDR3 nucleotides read TGTGCCAGCAGCCTTACCCGGACAGCTAATGAAAAACTGTTTTTT.

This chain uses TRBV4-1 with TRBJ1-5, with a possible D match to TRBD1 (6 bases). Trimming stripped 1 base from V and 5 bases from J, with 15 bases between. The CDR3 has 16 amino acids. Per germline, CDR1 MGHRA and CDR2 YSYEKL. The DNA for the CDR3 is TGCGCCAGCAGCCAAGCTGAGAACAGGGACGATCAGCCCCAGCATTTT. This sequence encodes CASSQAENRDDQPQHF.

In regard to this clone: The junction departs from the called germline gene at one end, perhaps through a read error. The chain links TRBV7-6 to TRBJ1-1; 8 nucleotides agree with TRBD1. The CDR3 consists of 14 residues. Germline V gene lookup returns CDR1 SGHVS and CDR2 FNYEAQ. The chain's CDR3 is CASSLRQGNAEAFF. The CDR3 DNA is TGTGCCAGCAGCTTACGACAGGGGAACGCTGAAGCTTTCTTT.

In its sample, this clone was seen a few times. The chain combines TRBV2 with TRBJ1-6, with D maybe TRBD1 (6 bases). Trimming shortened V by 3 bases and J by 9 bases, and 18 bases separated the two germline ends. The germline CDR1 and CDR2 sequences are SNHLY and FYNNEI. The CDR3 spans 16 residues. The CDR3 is CASSDRSTGPVSPLHF. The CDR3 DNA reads TGTGCCAGCAGTGATCGATCGACAGGTCCAGTTTCACCCCTCCACTTT.

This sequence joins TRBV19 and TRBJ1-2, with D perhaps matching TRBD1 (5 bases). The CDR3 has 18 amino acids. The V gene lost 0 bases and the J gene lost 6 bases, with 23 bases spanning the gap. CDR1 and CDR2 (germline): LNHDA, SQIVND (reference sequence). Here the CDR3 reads CASSIEGRGRGRWNGYTF. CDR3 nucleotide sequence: TGTGCCAGTAGTATAGAGGGGCGAGGGAGGGGAAGGTGGAATGGCTACACCTTC.